The 25 T cell receptor beta chains listed next were all sequenced from one sample in a study of vaccination and CD4 T cells after COVID-19. Their antigens are not known. Treatment meaning: roughly ten-day PBMC culture with coronavirus spike peptide pools or control peptides (ViraFEST assay). Ahead of the COVID-19 pandemic (2011-2018), the CD4+ T cells of the unexposed donor were collected. Sequencing of cultured CD4+ T cell DNA used the Oncomine TCR Beta short-read assay. Using its own MiXCR run on the PCR reads, TCRdb lists one record per CDR3 protein. The table includes fewer than 9,500 distinct CDR3 sequences, around half detected once. What was sequenced was CD4+ T cells from blood, cultured in vitro. These receptors were obtained from a human donor in good health.

The V gene is TRBV19, the J gene TRBJ1-4; D may be TRBD1 (5 bases). V shed 6 bases and J shed 7 bases, with 12 bases lying between them. Per the germline V gene, CDR1 is LNHDA and CDR2 is SQIVND (reference sequence). The CDR3 loop spans 13 amino acids. The CDR3, as DNA: TGTGCCAGTAGGTGGGGGGTCCGTGAAAAACTGTTTTTT. Translated: CASRWGVREKLFF.

V and J are TRBV6-5 and TRBJ2-5; no clear D. The V and J ends lost 0 bases and 5 bases respectively, with 1 base between them. Germline V gene data show CDR1 as MNHEY and CDR2 as SVGAGI. The CDR3 totals 11 residues. The CDR3, as DNA: TGTGCCAGCAGTTACTCGGAGACCCAGTACTTC. It codes for CASSYSETQYF.

The count of this clonotype is one. This rearrangement joins TRBV10-3 to TRBJ2-3; a weak D match, TRBD2 (6 bases). V was pared by 5 bases and J by 1 base, with 19 bases between. Germline-derived CDR1 and CDR2 are ENHRY and SYGVKD. The CDR3 has 17 amino acids. The CDR3 loop is CAISSSDPGDRTDTQYF. The CDR3 coding sequence is TGTGCCATCAGTAGTAGTGATCCGGGAGACCGCACAGATACGCAGTATTTT.

V and J are TRBV19 and TRBJ2-4; 8 positions agree with TRBD2. The CDR3 is 13 residues long. The V and J ends lost 5 bases and 6 bases, in that order; junction bases with no gene match: 3. The V gene's germline CDR1 is LNHDA and CDR2 SQIVND (reference sequence). This CDR3 is CASSSGLGNIQYF. The CDR3 DNA is TGTGCCAGTAGTTCGGGACTAGGAAACATTCAGTACTTC.

V and J are TRBV20-1 and TRBJ2-5; maybe TRBD2 (6 bases). Germline V gives CDR1 DFQATT, CDR2 SNEGSKA (reference sequence). Trimming removed 0 bases at V and 3 bases at J, with 14 bases between. The CDR3 consists of 15 residues. Here the CDR3 DNA reads TGCAGTGCTAGAGATCTGGGGACTTTAAAAGAGACCCAGTACTTC. This gives the protein CSARDLGTLKETQYF.

This chain joins TRBV27 and TRBJ1-4; perhaps TRBD1 as D (5 bases). From germline, CDR1 is MNHEY and CDR2 SMNVEV (reference sequence). This CDR3 contains 13 residues. Trimming left V 8 bases short and J 0 bases short, with 7 bases between. CDR3 loop: CASRDPTNEKLFF. CDR3 DNA: TGTGCCAGCCGGGACCCAACTAATGAAAAACTGTTTTTT. Variable domain in full (rest from reference TRBV27 and TRBJ1-4): EAQVTQNPRYLITVTGKKLTVTCSQNMNHEYMSWYRQDPGLGLRQIYYSMNVEVTDKGDVPEGYKVSRKEKRNFPLILESPSPNQTSLYFCASRDPTNEKLFFGSGTQLSVL.

The chain joins TRBV24-1 to TRBJ1-6; 7 bases align to TRBD1. In germline, CDR1 is KGHDR, CDR2 SFDVKD. The CDR3 length is 17 residues. With 0 bases clipped from V and 5 bases from J, the junction kept 6 bases outside the gene matches. The CDR3 here is CATSDLKTGIDNSPLHF. The CDR3 bases are TGTGCCACCAGTGATTTGAAGACAGGGATCGATAATTCACCCCTCCACTTT.

The chain uses TRBV20-1 and TRBJ2-5; the D gene could be TRBD1 or TRBD2 (5 bases each). Germline values: CDR1 DFQATT, CDR2 SNEGSKA (reference sequence). Trimming removed 0 bases from V and 4 bases from J, with 15 bases in between. The CDR3 totals 15 residues. The CDR3, as DNA: TGCAGTGCTAGAGATCAAGAGGGGTGGAGAGAGACCCAGTACTTC. Its translation is CSARDQEGWRETQYF.

The rearrangement joins TRBV7-9 to TRBJ1-4, with no clear D. The germline CDR1 and CDR2 sequences are SEHNR and FQNEAQ (reference sequence). V was trimmed by 3 bases and J by 3 bases, leaving 8 bases between them. The CDR3 contains 14 residues. In DNA, the CDR3 is TGTGCCAGCAGCTTCGGGTCAGCTAATGAAAAACTGTTTTTT. Its protein is CASSFGSANEKLFF.

The table lists this clonotype with a few counts. The V and J genes are TRBV6-2 or TRBV6-3 and TRBJ2-1, with a possible D match to TRBD2 (5 bases). Germline V CDR1 and CDR2: MNHEY, SVGEGT. V was pared by 8 bases and J by 3 bases, with 14 bases between. The CDR3 runs to 14 residues. The CDR3: CASRYDGVYNEQFF. The CDR3, as DNA: TGTGCCAGCCGGTACGACGGGGTCTACAATGAGCAGTTCTTC.

In its sample, this clonotype was seen a few times. The rearrangement uses TRBV20-1 and TRBJ2-1; D unresolved. V gave up 4 bases and J gave up 8 bases, with 9 bases separating them. Germline V gene sequence: CDR1 DFQATT, CDR2 SNEGSKA (reference sequence). The CDR3 covers 11 residues. CDR3 nucleotides: TGCAGTGCTAAAGTCCGGGATGAGCAGTTCTTC. Translated: CSAKVRDEQFF.

Only a few counts were recorded for this clonotype. The rearrangement uses TRBV7-2 and TRBJ1-2; a possible D gene is TRBD1 (6 bases). From germline, CDR1 is SGHTA and CDR2 FQGNSA. The CDR3 consists of 15 residues. V lost 1 base, J lost 3 bases, and 12 bases lay in between. In DNA, the CDR3 is TGTGCCAGCAGCTTAGAGTGGGGGGCAGACTATGGCTACACCTTC. Translating gives CASSLEWGADYGYTF.

V is TRBV28 and J is TRBJ1-2; perhaps TRBD1 as D (5 bases). The CDR3 runs 18 residues. Trimming removed 5 bases at V and 3 bases at J, with 25 bases between. The germline CDR1 and CDR2 sequences are MDHEN and SYDVKM. This CDR3 is CASSPVVNNPGKDYGYTF. DNA of the CDR3: TGTGCCAGCAGTCCTGTTGTCAACAACCCAGGGAAGGACTATGGCTACACCTTC.

The chain has TRBV14 and TRBJ1-6; a weak D match, TRBD1 (5 bases). This CDR3 is 16 amino acids long. Germline CDR1 SGHDN, CDR2 FVKESK. Trimming left V 3 bases short and J 8 bases short, with 17 bases between. The chain's CDR3 is CASSQGFDRDYSPLHF. CDR3 bases: TGTGCCAGCAGCCAGGGGTTTGACAGAGACTATTCACCCCTCCACTTT. The full variable domain, in which reference TRBV14 and TRBJ1-6 provide the parts outside the CDR3, is EAGVTQFPSHSVIEKGQTVTLRCDPISGHDNLYWYRRVMGKEIKFLLHFVKESKQDESGMPNNRFLAERTGGTYSTLKVQPAELEDSGVYFCASSQGFDRDYSPLHFGNGTRLTVT.

The chain employs TRBV7-6 and TRBJ1-6; D is undetermined. CDR3 length: 14 residues. Germline-derived CDR1 and CDR2 are SGHVS and FNYEAQ. With 5 bases removed from V and 10 bases from J, the gap between germline ends came to 15 bases. The CDR3: CASSETRENSPLHF. The CDR3 DNA is TGTGCCAGCAGCGAGACAAGGGAGAACTCACCCCTCCACTTT.

This sequence joins TRBV20-1 and TRBJ2-3; D not resolved. V lost 0 bases to trimming and J lost 5 bases, with 6 bases between them. Germline values: CDR1 DFQATT, CDR2 SNEGSKA (reference sequence). There are 12 residues in the CDR3. The CDR3 is CSAREGRDTQYF. CDR3 coding DNA: TGCAGTGCTAGAGAGGGCCGAGATACGCAGTATTTT.

The J gene is TRBJ2-6, the V gene TRBV24-1; the D gene is possibly TRBD1 (6 bases). Germline V gives CDR1 KGHDR, CDR2 SFDVKD. Trimming took off 4 bases at V and 0 bases at J, with 18 bases between the two ends. This CDR3 has 19 residues. CDR3 loop: CATSDPKGQRSSGANVLTF. CDR3 bases: TGTGCCACCAGTGACCCGAAAGGACAGCGCTCCTCTGGGGCCAACGTCCTGACTTTC.

A few counts support this clonotype. The CDR3 is CAWNRQGAGYTF. Written as DNA, the CDR3 is TGTGCCTGGAACAGACAGGGGGCTGGCTACACCTTC. J is TRBJ1-2 and V is TRBV30, with 10 bases lining up with TRBD1. J gave up 7 bases and V 4 bases, and 3 bases lay outside the gene matches. This CDR3 has 12 residues. Germline V gives CDR1 GTSNPN, CDR2 SVGIG (reference sequence).

This clonotype counts as medium-sized. The gene calls are TRBV7-9 and TRBJ1-1; D gene uncertain. Trimming left V 5 bases short and J 2 bases short, with 9 bases between. This CDR3 spans 13 amino acids. In germline, CDR1 is SEHNR, CDR2 FQNEAQ (reference sequence). The CDR3 DNA reads as TGTGCCAGCAGCCCTATGGCCAACACTGAAGCTTTCTTT. Protein product: CASSPMANTEAFF.

This sequence joins TRBV27 and TRBJ2-5; 12 bases are a match to TRBD2. Unmatched junction bases numbered 10, after V lost 2 bases and J lost 6 bases. Germline CDR1 reads MNHEY; CDR2 reads SMNVEV (reference sequence). CDR3 length: 17 residues. The CDR3 DNA sequence: TGTGCCAGCAGTTTAGTGTCTAGCGGGAGGGCCGATAAGACCCAGTACTTC. Translation gives CASSLVSSGRADKTQYF.

Written as DNA, the CDR3 is TGTGCCAGCAGTCGCCCGGGGGCGGACTATGGCTACACCTTC. Translated: CASSRPGADYGYTF. The chain joins TRBV12-3 or TRBV12-4 to TRBJ1-2; D might be TRBD1 (6 bases). The CDR3 contains 14 residues. Trimming removed 5 bases from V and 3 bases from J, with 13 bases in between.

This clonotype occurred a few times. The V call is TRBV6-1, the J call TRBJ1-6; D call uncertain. The CDR3 is 12 residues long. Trimming removed 3 bases from V and 14 bases from J, with 11 bases in between. Germline V gene sequence: CDR1 MNHNS, CDR2 SASEGT. The CDR3 protein is CASSEDGRTLHF. The CDR3 coding sequence is TGTGCCAGCAGTGAGGACGGGCGAACCCTCCACTTT.

This clonotype was seen only a few times. The rearrangement uses TRBV27 and TRBJ1-6; a possible D gene is TRBD1 (6 bases). This CDR3 is built from 15 residues. Trimming shortened V by 8 bases and J by 8 bases, and 19 bases separated the two germline ends. The germline CDR1 and CDR2 sequences are MNHEY and SMNVEV (reference sequence). CDR3 nucleotides: TGTGCCAGCCGACCTCGAAGGGGGGGGGATTCACCCCTCCACTTT. Protein: CASRPRRGGDSPLHF.

The rearrangement uses TRBV28 and TRBJ1-6; D possibly corresponds to TRBD1 (5 bases). The CDR3 runs 16 residues. Trimming pared 2 bases from V and 3 bases from J, leaving 11 bases between. Germline lookup yields CDR1 MDHEN and CDR2 SYDVKM. Here the CDR3 DNA reads TGTGCCAGCAGTTTAATCCCAGGGAACTATAATTCACCCCTCCACTTT. Protein sequence: CASSLIPGNYNSPLHF.

This clonotype was seen only once. This CDR3 is CASSINTINTGELFF. The CDR3 DNA is TGTGCCAGTAGTATCAACACTATCAACACCGGGGAGCTGTTTTTT. The rearrangement uses TRBV19 and TRBJ2-2; D is ambiguous. Between the trimmed V and J ends, which lost 3 bases and 2 bases, there was a span of 10 bases. The CDR3 is made up of 15 amino acids. Germline CDR1 and CDR2: LNHDA and SQIVND (reference sequence).